Listed here are 4 T cell receptor beta chains from one sample, sequenced in a study of blood T cell repertoires in COVID-19. Measured with immunoSEQ multiplex PCR; TCRdb has only the in-frame clones, and not every one. The profile covers 300,000 to 400,000 clones, with roughly 88% appearing a single time and 0.95% to 1% taken by the ten largest. Sequenced material: PBMCs or T cells enriched from blood (not recorded which). These receptors all stem from a woman aged 25 to 39 with acute COVID-19.

The chain couples TRBV13 to TRBJ2-7; D possibly corresponds to TRBD2 (5 bases). Trimming left V 5 bases short and J 3 bases short, with 14 bases between. The CDR3 runs 14 residues. Germline values: CDR1 PRHDT, CDR2 FYEKMQ (reference sequence). The CDR3 sequence is CASSPGSSYYEQYF. The CDR3 nucleotides read TGTGCCAGCAGCCCGGGGAGTTCATACTACGAGCAGTACTTC.

The gene calls are TRBV2 and TRBJ1-5, with D possibly TRBD1 on 5 matching bases. V was shortened by 7 bases and J by 0 bases, with 16 bases between the two germline ends. This CDR3 is 16 amino acids long. The germline CDR1 and CDR2 sequences are SNHLY and FYNNEI. The CDR3 DNA reads TGTGCCAGCAAACTTGGCCAGGGACTTAGCAATCAGCCCCAGCATTTT. It encodes CASKLGQGLSNQPQHF.

On this clone itself: Other DNA sequences in this sample translate to the same CDR3. The chain combines TRBV19 with TRBJ1-2, with D maybe TRBD1 (5 bases). CDR1 and CDR2 from the germline V gene are LNHDA and SQIVND (reference sequence). The V end lost 3 bases, the J end lost 5 bases, and 10 bases lay between the germline ends. The CDR3 contains 13 residues. In nucleotides, the CDR3 is TGTGCCAGTAGTATGGGGCAGTTTTATGGCTACACCTTC. It is translated as CASSMGQFYGYTF.

The chain's CDR3 is CASSPYGTIENIQYF. The CDR3 nucleotides are TGTGCCAGCAGCCCATACGGCACTATCGAAAACATTCAGTACTTC. J is TRBJ2-4 and V is TRBV9; D remains ambiguous. The ends were cut back, 4 bases at V and 5 bases at J, with 16 bases in the middle. The CDR3 covers 15 residues. Germline CDR1 and CDR2: SGDLS and YYNGEE.